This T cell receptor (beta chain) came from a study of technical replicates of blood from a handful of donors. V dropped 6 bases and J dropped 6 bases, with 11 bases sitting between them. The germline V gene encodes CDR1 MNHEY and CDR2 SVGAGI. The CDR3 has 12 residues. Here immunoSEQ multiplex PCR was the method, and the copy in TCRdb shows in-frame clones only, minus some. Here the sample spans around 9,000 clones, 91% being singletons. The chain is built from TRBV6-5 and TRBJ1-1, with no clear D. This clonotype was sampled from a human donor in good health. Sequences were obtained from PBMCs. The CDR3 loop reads CASSPTRSEAFF. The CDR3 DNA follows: TGTGCCAGCAGCCCCACTAGATCTGAAGCTTTCTTT.